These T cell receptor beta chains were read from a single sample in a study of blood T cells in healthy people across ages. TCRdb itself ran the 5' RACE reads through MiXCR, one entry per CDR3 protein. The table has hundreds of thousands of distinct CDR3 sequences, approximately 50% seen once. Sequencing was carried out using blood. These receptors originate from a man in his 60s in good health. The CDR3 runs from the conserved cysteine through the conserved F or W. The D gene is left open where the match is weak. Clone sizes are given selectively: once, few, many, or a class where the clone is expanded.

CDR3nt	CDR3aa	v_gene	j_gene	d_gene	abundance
TGTGCCAGCAGCGCCCTACGGGGGGCTCGATTGGGAGATACGCAGTATTTT	CASSALRGARLGDTQYF	TRBV7-2	TRBJ2-3	-	-
TGTGCCAGCAGCACACAATCGGGGGCCCCCAATGAGCAGTTCTTC	CASSTQSGAPNEQFF	TRBV7-2	TRBJ2-1	-	few
TGTGCCAGCAGAGGGCCCCGGGGCGGAGAGACCCAGTACTTC	CASRGPRGGETQYF	TRBV7-9	TRBJ2-5	-	-
TGTGCCAGCAGCCTATCCCTAAATAGCGGGGTCAATGAGCAGTTCTTC	CASSLSLNSGVNEQFF	TRBV6-5	TRBJ2-1	TRBD2	-
TGTGCCAGCAGGCCTGCGGGGGCCCTCAATGAGCAGTATTTT	CASRPAGALNEQYF	TRBV12-3/TRBV12-4	TRBJ2-3	-	-
TGCGCCAGCAGCTTACGGGCGGAGAAAGAGACCCAGTACTTC	CASSLRAEKETQYF	TRBV5-1	TRBJ2-5	-	few
TGCAGTGCTAGAGGCTCTGTCAGGGTGTCGGAGCAGTACTTC	CSARGSVRVSEQYF	TRBV20-1	TRBJ2-5	-	few
TGCAGCGTCGCCCTAGCGGGGGGCGGGTACAATGAGCAGTTCTTC	CSVALAGGGYNEQFF	TRBV29-1	TRBJ2-1	TRBD2	few
TGCGCCAGCAGCAACGGACAGGCGAACACTGAAGCTTTCTTT	CASSNGQANTEAFF	TRBV5-1	TRBJ1-1	TRBD1	-
TGCAGTGCTAGCCCGACAGGCGGGGGCGGCTACACCTTC	CSASPTGGGGYTF	TRBV20-1	TRBJ1-2	-	-
TGTGCCAGCAGCTTAGTTACTAGCGGGGTAAATGAGCAGTTCTTC	CASSLVTSGVNEQFF	TRBV7-2	TRBJ2-1	TRBD2	-
TGTGCCAGCAGTTTTCAGACAGGGGGCACTGGGGCCAACGTCCTGACTTTC	CASSFQTGGTGANVLTF	TRBV12-3/TRBV12-4	TRBJ2-6	TRBD1	once
TGTGCCAGCAGCCAAGATCCGGGACTAGCGGCGGGGACTGGGGAGCTGTTTTTT	CASSQDPGLAAGTGELFF	TRBV4-2	TRBJ2-2	TRBD2	-
TGTGCCAGCAGCCAAGAAGACAGGGCAACAGATACGCAGTATTTT	CASSQEDRATDTQYF	TRBV4-2	TRBJ2-3	TRBD1	-
TGCAGTGCCCCTCGGACAGGGAATCCCATCTATGGCTACACCTTC	CSAPRTGNPIYGYTF	TRBV20-1	TRBJ1-2	TRBD1	-
TGTGCCAGCAGCTTAGGTAGCGGGGGACTCTCCTACAATGGGCAGTTCTTC	CASSLGSGGLSYNGQFF	TRBV11-2	TRBJ2-1	TRBD2	-
TGCAGCGTCCGTACTAGCGGGGGGGCCTTAGGGACCCAGTACTTC	CSVRTSGGALGTQYF	TRBV29-1	TRBJ2-5	TRBD2	-
TGTGCCAGCAGCCAAGGAGCCGCGGCGCAGTACTTC	CASSQGAAAQYF	TRBV3-1	TRBJ2-5	-	once
TGTGCCAGCAGCCTGGGCGGGACAACCCAAGAGACCCAGTACTTC	CASSLGGTTQETQYF	TRBV7-7	TRBJ2-5	-	many
TGCAGCGTGGGAAACAGGGTGGGGACCCAGTACTTC	CSVGNRVGTQYF	TRBV29-1	TRBJ2-5	-	-
TGTGCCAGCAGTGAACGGTTGAACACTGAAGCTTTCTTT	CASSERLNTEAFF	TRBV6-1	TRBJ1-1	-	-
TGTGCCAGCTCACCACAAGGACAAGATCAGCCCCAGCATTTT	CASSPQGQDQPQHF	TRBV18	TRBJ1-5	-	-
TGTGCCAGCAGCGCACCGCCCACAGATACGCAGTATTTT	CASSAPPTDTQYF	TRBV9	TRBJ2-3	-	-
TGTGCCAGCAGCCCGCGGACAGGGGGCCTCTATGGCTACACCTTC	CASSPRTGGLYGYTF	TRBV5-4	TRBJ1-2	TRBD1	few
TGTGCCAGCAGGTTCTTGGGCATTAACTATGGCTACACCTTC	CASRFLGINYGYTF	TRBV5-6	TRBJ1-2	-	-
TGTGCCAGCAGTTACTGTTTTGGGGACCGAACCTACGAGCAGTACTTC	CASSYCFGDRTYEQYF	TRBV6-6	TRBJ2-7	-	-
TGTGCCAGCAGCTTAGCGCACGGGCAGAGCTATGGCTACACCTTC	CASSLAHGQSYGYTF	TRBV7-6	TRBJ1-2	-	-
TGTGCCAGCAGTTTGAGGGAGGGGGGCTACGAGCAGTACTTC	CASSLREGGYEQYF	TRBV27	TRBJ2-7	-	-
TGTGCCAGCAGTGAAGCGGGAACAGGGTTTCGGTACGAGCAGTACTTC	CASSEAGTGFRYEQYF	TRBV6-1	TRBJ2-7	-	-
TGTGCCAGCCGACTAGCGGGTACAGATACGCAGTATTTT	CASRLAGTDTQYF	TRBV6-2/TRBV6-3	TRBJ2-3	TRBD2	few
TGCAGTGTCATTAAAGGGACGACGCCATCCTACGAGCAGTACTTC	CSVIKGTTPSYEQYF	TRBV20-1	TRBJ2-7	-	once
TGTGCCAGCAGCTCCCGGGACAGAACTTCTGGGGCCAACGTCCTGACTTTC	CASSSRDRTSGANVLTF	TRBV11-2	TRBJ2-6	TRBD1	-
TGCGCCAGCAGCTTGTACAGGGGGCGCACAGATACGCAGTATTTT	CASSLYRGRTDTQYF	TRBV5-1	TRBJ2-3	TRBD1	-
TGTGCCAGCAGTCCAACAAGTTATGGCTACACCTTC	CASSPTSYGYTF	TRBV28	TRBJ1-2	-	-
TGTGCCAGCAGCTTATGGGCTAGCGGGGGGGCTGTCCATGAGCAGTTCTTC	CASSLWASGGAVHEQFF	TRBV7-2	TRBJ2-1	TRBD2	once
TGCAGTGCCCGTCCCGGGACAGGGGTGTACGAGCAGTACTTC	CSARPGTGVYEQYF	TRBV20-1	TRBJ2-7	TRBD1	-
TGTGCCAGCAGTTCCTCCTCAGGAACCTCGAACACCGGGGAGCTGTTTTTT	CASSSSSGTSNTGELFF	TRBV6-2/TRBV6-3	TRBJ2-2	-	once
TGTGCCAGCAGTTTTGGTGGGCAGGGGGCCCGGGTCCATCAGCCCCAGCATTTT	CASSFGGQGARVHQPQHF	TRBV27	TRBJ1-5	TRBD1	few
TGCAGCGCCCCGAAAGGCAGCGGGGGGTGGAATGAGCAGTTCTTC	CSAPKGSGGWNEQFF	TRBV29-1	TRBJ2-1	TRBD2	-
TGTGCCAGCAGCCCCGGGACAGGGCTATATGGCAATCAGCCCCAGCATTTT	CASSPGTGLYGNQPQHF	TRBV7-2	TRBJ1-5	TRBD1	-
TGCGCCAGCAGCTTGAGACAGGGTTGGGAGACCCAGTACTTC	CASSLRQGWETQYF	TRBV5-1	TRBJ2-5	TRBD1	-
TGCAGCGTTGATACCACAGGGGTTAAGTATGGCTACACCTTC	CSVDTTGVKYGYTF	TRBV29-1	TRBJ1-2	TRBD1	-
TGTGCCAGCAGCGCGGGACTACCCTACGGGGTAGATACGCAGTATTTT	CASSAGLPYGVDTQYF	TRBV9	TRBJ2-3	TRBD2	-
TGTGCCAGCAGACCCTCTACCCTGACACGGCGCACTGAAGCTTTCTTT	CASRPSTLTRRTEAFF	TRBV6-2/TRBV6-3	TRBJ1-1	-	-
TGTGCCAGCAGCTACGGGACTAGCGGGGGGGTCTCTAGCACAGATACGCAGTATTTT	CASSYGTSGGVSSTDTQYF	TRBV2	TRBJ2-3	TRBD2	-
TGTGCCAGCAGCCAAGATCTGGCTAGCGGGGAGCAGACCCAGTACTTC	CASSQDLASGEQTQYF	TRBV4-2	TRBJ2-5	TRBD2	-